A selection of T cell receptor beta chains follows, all from one sample in a study of cytomegalovirus exposure and HLA in healthy donors. Profiling relied on immunoSEQ multiplex PCR, and the TCRdb table lists in-frame clones only, not all of them. This table holds fewer than 250,000 clones, 86% found once. The sample comprised PBMCs. The receptor set was obtained from a woman aged 18 to 35 in good health and CMV-seronegative. Each CDR3 is given with its conserved first and last residue. A D gene is named only where the DNA matches it firmly. Clone size is given for some rows only: seen once, a few or many times, or a class if the clone is expanded.

>.|TRBV7-7|TRBJ1-4|once
TGTGCCAGCAGCTTAGGGAGCTATGGGGAAAAACTGTTTTTT
CASSLGSYGEKLFF
>.|TRBV4-1|TRBJ1-1|once
TGCGCCAGCAGACCCCCGGACAGCTACAGTCGGGCTTTCTTT
CASRPPDSYSRAFF
>TRBD1|TRBV13|TRBJ2-3|.
TGTGCCAGCAGCTCTCGGACAGGGAACACAGATACGCAGTATTTT
CASSSRTGNTDTQYF
>.|TRBV6-5|TRBJ2-7|.
TGTGCCAGCAGCCCGCTCGGCGGGAACTCCTACGAGCAGTACTTC
CASSPLGGNSYEQYF
>.|TRBV6-1|TRBJ2-5|few
TGTGCCAGCAGTGAAGGGTCGCTAGCGCCGACCCAGTACTTC
CASSEGSLAPTQYF
>.|TRBV5-4|TRBJ2-1|once
TGTGCCAGCAGCTTGGTAGGGGGGGGTGAGCAGTTCTTC
CASSLVGGGEQFF
>.|TRBV7-2|TRBJ1-4|.
TGTGCCAGCAGCGCATTAGGCGGAAGCGAAAAACTGTTTTTT
CASSALGGSEKLFF
>TRBD2|TRBV30|TRBJ2-5|.
TGTGCCTGGAGCTTCTCTCGGACTAGCGGGAGTATGAAGACCCAGTACTTC
CAWSFSRTSGSMKTQYF
>TRBD2|TRBV5-1|TRBJ2-3|few
TGCGCCAGCAGCTTGACTAGCGGGAGGTACGGAGATACGCAGTATTTT
CASSLTSGRYGDTQYF
>TRBD2|TRBV15|TRBJ2-5|.
TGTGCCACCAGCAGAGGGGGGGTAGCGGGAGGTGAGACCCAGTACTTC
CATSRGGVAGGETQYF
>.|TRBV5-4|TRBJ2-1|.
TGTGCCAGCAGCTTGGTTGTCGGGCTAGCCCTACCCGACAATGAGCAGTTCTTC
CASSLVVGLALPDNEQFF
>TRBD1|TRBV28|TRBJ2-7|.
TGTGCCAGCAGTCTAAGGACAGGGGCCCTGTACGTCTCCTACGAGCAGTACTTC
CASSLRTGALYVSYEQYF
>.|TRBV29-1|TRBJ1-5|.
TGCAGCGTCGGGGGTGGGGTGGGGAGCAATCAGCCCCAGCATTTT
CSVGGGVGSNQPQHF
>TRBD2|TRBV2|TRBJ2-5|.
TGTGCCAGCGTCTCGTTACTAGCGGGGGGGCTAGAGACCCAGTACTTC
CASVSLLAGGLETQYF
>TRBD1|TRBV10-3|TRBJ2-1|.
TGTGCCATCAAGACCCGGGACAGCCTCAATGAGCAGTTCTTC
CAIKTRDSLNEQFF
>.|TRBV9|TRBJ1-3|.
TGTGCCAGCAGCGTAGGGGGCCTTGGAAACACCATATATTTT
CASSVGGLGNTIYF
>.|TRBV6-6|TRBJ2-7|many
TGTGCCAGCAATACCGGCCCAGGGGCCGAGCAGTACTTC
CASNTGPGAEQYF
>.|TRBV29-1|TRBJ2-3|.
TGCAGCGTGGGAACAGGAGCTCGCACAGATACGCAGTATTTT
CSVGTGARTDTQYF
>.|TRBV9|TRBJ1-5|.
TGTGCCAGCAGCGTCCTCCGGACAGCCTCTTATAATAGCAATCAGCCCCAGCATTTT
CASSVLRTASYNSNQPQHF
>.|TRBV2|TRBJ1-4|once
TGTGCCAGCAGTGAATTGGTGGCAGGGCTGACTAATGAAAAACTGTTTTTT
CASSELVAGLTNEKLFF
>.|TRBV5-1|TRBJ2-1|.
TGCGCCAGCAGCTTGGGATTGGTTCGAACAACCACCTACAATGAGCAGTTCTTC
CASSLGLVRTTTYNEQFF
>.|TRBV7-2|TRBJ2-7|.
TGTGCCAGCAGCTTAGGTTATTACGAGCAGTACTTC
CASSLGYYEQYF
>TRBD1|TRBV7-3|TRBJ1-2|.
TGTGCCAGCAGCCTGGACAGGACCTATGGCTACACCTTC
CASSLDRTYGYTF
>TRBD2|TRBV30|TRBJ2-7|.
TGTGCCTGGAGTGTACTAGCGGGGAACTACGAGCAGTACTTC
CAWSVLAGNYEQYF